One sample yielded the 8 T cell receptor beta chains listed below, sequenced in a study of blood T cell repertoires in COVID-19. The table came from immunoSEQ multiplex PCR; TCRdb's copy has only in-frame clones and leaves some out. The sample has approximately 310,000 clones, around 87% seen once. The sample was peripheral blood. The receptors stem from a man aged 50-60 years with active or convalescent COVID-19.

The chain recombines TRBV9 with TRBJ1-4; 8 nucleotides match TRBD1. With V trimmed by 4 bases and J by 4 bases, 9 bases remained unmatched. Germline V CDR1 and CDR2: SGDLS, YYNGEE. This CDR3 has 16 amino acids. In DNA, the CDR3 is TGTGCCAGCAGCCCTTTAGGACAGGGATATAATGAAAAACTGTTTTTT. This translates into CASSPLGQGYNEKLFF.

This chain connects TRBV5-1 to TRBJ1-4, with 8 bases lining up with TRBD1. The CDR3 sequence is 17 residues long. J gave up 4 bases and V 0 bases, and 8 bases lay outside the gene matches. Germline V gene sequence: CDR1 SGHRS, CDR2 YFSETQ. CDR3 bases: TGCGCCAGCAGCTTGGGGCAGGGGGCCCTCGGTAATGAAAAACTGTTTTTT. This gives the protein CASSLGQGALGNEKLFF.

The DNA of the CDR3 is TGTGCCAGCAGTTTATTCGCGACAGTTTTGACCGGGGAGCTGTTTTTT. Its protein product is CASSLFATVLTGELFF. V and J are TRBV28 and TRBJ2-2; D may be TRBD1 (5 bases). CDR1 MDHEN and CDR2 SYDVKM come from the germline V gene. Trimming took off 1 base at V and 5 bases at J, with 14 bases between the two ends. The CDR3 extends over 16 amino acids.

This clone was seen just once. The rearrangement joins TRBV6-6 to TRBJ2-3; tentative D call: TRBD1 (5 bases). Deletions cut 2 bases from V and 6 bases from J, with 18 bases between. CDR3 size: 16 residues. From germline, CDR1 is MNHNY and CDR2 SVGAGI (reference sequence). The CDR3 DNA is TGTGCCAGCAGTTACAGGGGCTTGTCGCTAGGGGATACGCAGTATTTT. Its translation: CASSYRGLSLGDTQYF.

The chain combines TRBV4-2 with TRBJ2-3; the match to TRBD2 covers 16 bases. CDR3 length: 22 residues. V lost 0 bases, J lost 0 bases, and 12 bases stayed unmatched. Germline assignment: CDR1 LGHNA and CDR2 YNFKEQ. This CDR3 reads CASSQEKPPGLAGGASTDTQYF. The CDR3 nucleotides read TGTGCCAGCAGCCAAGAGAAGCCCCCGGGACTAGCGGGGGGGGCTAGCACAGATACGCAGTATTTT.

This chain uses TRBV5-1 with TRBJ2-7; 9 bases match TRBD2. Germline trimming cut 1 base from V and 1 base from J; bases unmatched to any gene: 9. CDR3 size: 17 residues. Germline V lookup: CDR1 SGHRS, CDR2 YFSETQ. The DNA of the CDR3 is TGCGCCAGCAGCTTGCAGGCTAGCGGGGCGCTTTCCTACGAGCAGTACTTC. Its protein is CASSLQASGALSYEQYF.

The chain combines TRBV2 with TRBJ1-5; 8 positions match TRBD1. The CDR3 is made up of 16 amino acids. Trimming removed 5 bases from V and 1 base from J; junction bases left unmatched: 7. Germline values: CDR1 SNHLY, CDR2 FYNNEI. CDR3 in DNA: TGTGCCAGCAGTAGTCAGGGGGCTGGGAGCAATCAGCCCCAGCATTTT. This codes for CASSSQGAGSNQPQHF.

This clone was counted only a few times. This chain connects TRBV19 to TRBJ1-1; no firm D call. This CDR3 has 15 residues. Germline CDR1 and CDR2: LNHDA and SQIVND (reference sequence). V lost 1 base and J lost 1, with 10 bases in between. In DNA, the CDR3 is TGTGCCAGTAGTATAGGCCGCCATAGGAACACTGAAGCTTTCTTT. As protein: CASSIGRHRNTEAFF.